This T cell receptor beta chain was identified in a study of CD8 T cells in Susac syndrome. Germline V gives CDR1 MGHRA, CDR2 YSYEKL. The CDR3 spans 14 residues. V dropped 2 bases and J dropped 2 bases, with 9 bases sitting between them. Random hexamers were used to reverse transcribe an amount of roughly 0.45 to 1 ug RNA. Amplification of TCR beta CDR3 by immunoSEQ multiplex PCR spanned 54 Vbeta and 13 Jbeta. MiXCR, applied by TCRdb to the immunoSEQ multiplex PCR reads, yields one record per CDR3 protein. The table lists about 400,000 distinct CDR3 sequences, 85% to 90% of them singletons. Each multiple sclerosis control was a treatment-naive patient with relapsing-remitting disease that was either stable or active. FACS was used to enrich TEMRA cells, whereas the CD8+ and CD4+ T cells were obtained by negative isolation.

V gene TRBV4-1 combines with J gene TRBJ2-5; D not resolved. This receptor was identified in a human donor with multiple sclerosis. Sequencing input: CD8+ T cells from PBMCs. CDR3 sequence: CASSQNTQQETQYF. For the CDR3, the DNA is TGCGCCAGCAGCCAAAATACTCAACAAGAGACCCAGTACTTC.